The entry below gives a single T cell receptor beta chain sequence along with its context. Random hexamers were used to reverse transcribe the RNA input (about 0.5 to 1 ug). In TCRdb, the immunoSEQ multiplex PCR reads were re-called with MiXCR into one record per CDR3 protein. The repertoire has 90,000 to 150,000 distinct CDR3 sequences, around 90% of them found once; the top ten carry more than 0.13%. This sample stems from a study of CD8 T cells in Susac syndrome. The CDR3 is made up of 15 amino acids. Germline-derived CDR1 and CDR2 are SGHTA and FQGNSA. V shed 7 bases and J 4 bases; nucleotides not matched to a gene: 5.

This clonotype was obtained from a human donor in good health. This chain links TRBV7-2 with TRBJ2-7; 15 bases align to TRBD2. Sequencing input: CD4+ T cells from PBMCs. The CDR3 loop reads CASNPGLAGGYEQYF. As DNA, the CDR3 is TGTGCCAGCAATCCGGGACTAGCGGGAGGATACGAGCAGTACTTC.